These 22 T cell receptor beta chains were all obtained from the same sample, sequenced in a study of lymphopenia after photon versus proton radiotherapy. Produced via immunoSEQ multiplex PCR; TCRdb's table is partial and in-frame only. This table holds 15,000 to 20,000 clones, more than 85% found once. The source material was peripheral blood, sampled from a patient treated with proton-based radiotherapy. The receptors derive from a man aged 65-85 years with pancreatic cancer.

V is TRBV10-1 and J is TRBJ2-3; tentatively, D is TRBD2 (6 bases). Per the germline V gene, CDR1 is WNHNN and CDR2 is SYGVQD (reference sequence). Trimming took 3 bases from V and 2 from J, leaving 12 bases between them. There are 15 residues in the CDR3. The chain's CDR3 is CASSDGGSYTDTQYF. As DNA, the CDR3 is TGCGCCAGCAGTGATGGGGGGTCTTACACAGATACGCAGTATTTT.

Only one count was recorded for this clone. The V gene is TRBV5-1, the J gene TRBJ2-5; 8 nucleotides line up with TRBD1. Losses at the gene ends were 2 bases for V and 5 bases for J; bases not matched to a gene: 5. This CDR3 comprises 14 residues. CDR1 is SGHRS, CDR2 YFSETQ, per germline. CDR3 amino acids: CASSFVTGVETQYF. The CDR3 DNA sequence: TGCGCCAGCAGCTTCGTGACAGGGGTGGAGACCCAGTACTTC.

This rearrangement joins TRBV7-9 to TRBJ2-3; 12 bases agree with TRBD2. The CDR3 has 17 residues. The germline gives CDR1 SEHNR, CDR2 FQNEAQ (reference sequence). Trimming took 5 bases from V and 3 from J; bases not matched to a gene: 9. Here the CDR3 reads CASSHGLAGRGTDTQYF. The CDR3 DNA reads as TGTGCCAGCAGCCACGGACTAGCGGGAAGGGGAACAGATACGCAGTATTTT.

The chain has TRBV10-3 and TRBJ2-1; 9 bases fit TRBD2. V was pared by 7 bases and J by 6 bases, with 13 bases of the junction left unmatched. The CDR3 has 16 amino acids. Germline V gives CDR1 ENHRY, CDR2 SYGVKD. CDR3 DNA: TGTGCCATCAAGCCCGGAGCGGGAGGAAGCGGCAATGAGCAGTTCTTC. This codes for CAIKPGAGGSGNEQFF.

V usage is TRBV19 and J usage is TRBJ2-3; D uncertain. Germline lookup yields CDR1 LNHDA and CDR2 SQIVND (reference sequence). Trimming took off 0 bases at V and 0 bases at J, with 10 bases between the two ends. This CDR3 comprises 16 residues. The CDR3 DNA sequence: TGTGCCAGTAGTATAGAGGGCCGAGCTAGCACAGATACGCAGTATTTT. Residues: CASSIEGRASTDTQYF.

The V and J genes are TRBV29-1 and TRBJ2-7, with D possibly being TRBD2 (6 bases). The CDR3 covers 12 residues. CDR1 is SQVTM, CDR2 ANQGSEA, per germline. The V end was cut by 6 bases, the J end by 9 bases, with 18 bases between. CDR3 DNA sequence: TGCAGCGTCCCCCGAGGACCCGGGGGGCAGTACTTC. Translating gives CSVPRGPGGQYF.

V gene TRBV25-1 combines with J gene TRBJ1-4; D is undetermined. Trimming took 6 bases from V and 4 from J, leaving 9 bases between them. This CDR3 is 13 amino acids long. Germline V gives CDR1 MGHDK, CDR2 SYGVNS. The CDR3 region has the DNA TGTGCCAGCAGGAACCAAAATAATGAAAAACTGTTTTTT. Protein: CASRNQNNEKLFF.

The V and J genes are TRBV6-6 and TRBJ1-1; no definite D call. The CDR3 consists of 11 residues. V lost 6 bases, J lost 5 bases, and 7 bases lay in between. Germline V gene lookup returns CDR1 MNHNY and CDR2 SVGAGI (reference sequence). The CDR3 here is CASSPGTEAFF. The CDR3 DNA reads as TGTGCCAGCAGCCCGGGGACTGAAGCTTTCTTT.

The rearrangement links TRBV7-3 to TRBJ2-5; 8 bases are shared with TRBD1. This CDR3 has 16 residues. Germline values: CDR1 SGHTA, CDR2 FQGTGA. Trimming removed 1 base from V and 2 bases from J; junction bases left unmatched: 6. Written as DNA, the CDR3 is TGTGCCAGCAGCTTAAGTCCCGGGACAGGACAAGAGACCCAGTACTTC. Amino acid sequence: CASSLSPGTGQETQYF.

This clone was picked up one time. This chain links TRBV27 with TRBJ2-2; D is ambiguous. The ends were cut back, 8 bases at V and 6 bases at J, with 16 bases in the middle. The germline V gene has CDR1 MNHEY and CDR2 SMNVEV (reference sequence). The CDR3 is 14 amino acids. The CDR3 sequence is CASARGPLPGELFF. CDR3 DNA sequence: TGTGCCAGCGCCCGAGGCCCCTTGCCCGGGGAGCTGTTTTTT.

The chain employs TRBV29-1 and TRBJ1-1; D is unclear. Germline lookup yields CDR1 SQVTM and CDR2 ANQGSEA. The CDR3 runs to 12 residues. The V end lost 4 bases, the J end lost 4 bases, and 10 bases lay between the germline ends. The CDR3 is CSVAFWGTEAFF. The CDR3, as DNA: TGCAGCGTTGCCTTCTGGGGCACTGAAGCTTTCTTT.

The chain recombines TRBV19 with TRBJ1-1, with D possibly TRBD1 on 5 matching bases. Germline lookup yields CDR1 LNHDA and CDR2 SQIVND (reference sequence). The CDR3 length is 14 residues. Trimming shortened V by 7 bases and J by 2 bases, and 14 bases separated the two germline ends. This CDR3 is CASNVGHSNTEAFF. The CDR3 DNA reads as TGTGCCAGTAATGTAGGACACTCCAACACTGAAGCTTTCTTT. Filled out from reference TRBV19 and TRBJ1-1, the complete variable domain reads DGGITQSPKYLFRKEGQNVTLSCEQNLNHDAMYWYRQDPGQGLRLIYYSQIVNDFQKGDIAEGYSVSREKKESFPLTVTSAQKNPTAFYLCASNVGHSNTEAFFGQGTRLTVV.

The CDR3 sequence is CASSTTGATGELFF. CDR3 DNA: TGTGCCAGCAGCACGACAGGGGCCACCGGGGAGCTGTTTTTT. The genes are TRBV7-6 and TRBJ2-2; 8 bases align to TRBD1. The germline CDR1 and CDR2 sequences are SGHVS and FNYEAQ. The V gene end was trimmed by 5 bases and the J gene end by 4 bases; junction bases not matched to a gene: 3. CDR3 length equals 14 residues.

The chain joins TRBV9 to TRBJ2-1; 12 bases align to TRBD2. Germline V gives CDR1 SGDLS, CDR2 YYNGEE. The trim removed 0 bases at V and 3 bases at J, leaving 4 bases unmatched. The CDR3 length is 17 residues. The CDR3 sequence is CASSVGLAGASYNEQFF. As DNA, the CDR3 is TGTGCCAGCAGCGTAGGACTAGCGGGAGCTAGCTACAATGAGCAGTTCTTC.

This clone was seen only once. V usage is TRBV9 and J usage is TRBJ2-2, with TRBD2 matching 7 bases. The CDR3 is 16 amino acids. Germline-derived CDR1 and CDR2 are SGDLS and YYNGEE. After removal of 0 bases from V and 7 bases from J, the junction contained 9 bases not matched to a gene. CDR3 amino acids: CASSVAAGTSGGELFF. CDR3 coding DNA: TGTGCCAGCAGCGTAGCAGCGGGGACCAGTGGCGGGGAGCTGTTTTTT.

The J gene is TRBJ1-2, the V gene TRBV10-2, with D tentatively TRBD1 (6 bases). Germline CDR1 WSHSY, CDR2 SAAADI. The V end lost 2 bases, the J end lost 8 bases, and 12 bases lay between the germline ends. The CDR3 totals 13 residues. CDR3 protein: CASSEDWGRGYTF. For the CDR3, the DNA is TGCGCCAGCAGTGAGGATTGGGGGCGAGGCTACACCTTC.

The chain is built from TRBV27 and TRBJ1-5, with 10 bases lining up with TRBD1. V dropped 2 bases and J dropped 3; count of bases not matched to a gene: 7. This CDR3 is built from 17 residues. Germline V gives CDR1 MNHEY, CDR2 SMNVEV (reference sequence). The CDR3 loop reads CASSLTAGTGDNQPQHF. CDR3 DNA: TGTGCCAGCAGTTTAACCGCCGGGACAGGGGACAATCAGCCCCAGCATTTT.

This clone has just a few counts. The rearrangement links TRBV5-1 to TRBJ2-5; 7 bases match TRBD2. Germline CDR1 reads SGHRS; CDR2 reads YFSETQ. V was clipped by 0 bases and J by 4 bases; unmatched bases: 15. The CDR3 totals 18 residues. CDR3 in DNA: TGCGCCAGCAGCTTGGTGGGGGGGATGATAAGCCTCCGAGAGACCCAGTACTTC. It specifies CASSLVGGMISLRETQYF.

CDR3 protein: CASSLRTGLSSGNTIYF. CDR3 nucleotide sequence: TGTGCCAGCAGCTTGCGGACAGGCTTAAGCTCTGGAAACACCATATATTTT. The chain has TRBV5-6 and TRBJ1-3, with 7 positions matching TRBD1. The CDR3 loop spans 17 amino acids. Trimming cost V 1 base and J 0 bases; bases outside gene matches: 7. Germline values: CDR1 SGHDT, CDR2 YYEEEE.

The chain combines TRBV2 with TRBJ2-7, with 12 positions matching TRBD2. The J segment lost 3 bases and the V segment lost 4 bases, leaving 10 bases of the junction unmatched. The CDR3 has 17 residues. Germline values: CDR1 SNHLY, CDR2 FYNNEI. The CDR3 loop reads CASSGSTSGSISYEQYF. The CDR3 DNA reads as TGTGCCAGCAGTGGATCGACTAGCGGGAGTATCAGCTACGAGCAGTACTTC.

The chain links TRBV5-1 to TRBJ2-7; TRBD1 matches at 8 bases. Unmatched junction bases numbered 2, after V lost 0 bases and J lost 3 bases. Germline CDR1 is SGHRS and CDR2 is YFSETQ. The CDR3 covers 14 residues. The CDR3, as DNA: TGCGCCAGCAGCTTGGGACAGGGGAGCTACGAGCAGTACTTC. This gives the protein CASSLGQGSYEQYF.

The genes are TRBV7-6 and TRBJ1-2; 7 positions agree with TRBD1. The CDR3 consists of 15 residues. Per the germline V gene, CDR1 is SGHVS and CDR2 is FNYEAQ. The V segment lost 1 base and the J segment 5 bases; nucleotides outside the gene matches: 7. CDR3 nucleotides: TGTGCCAGCAGCTTAGTACAGGGGCTAGGGTATGGCTACACCTTC. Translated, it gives CASSLVQGLGYGYTF.